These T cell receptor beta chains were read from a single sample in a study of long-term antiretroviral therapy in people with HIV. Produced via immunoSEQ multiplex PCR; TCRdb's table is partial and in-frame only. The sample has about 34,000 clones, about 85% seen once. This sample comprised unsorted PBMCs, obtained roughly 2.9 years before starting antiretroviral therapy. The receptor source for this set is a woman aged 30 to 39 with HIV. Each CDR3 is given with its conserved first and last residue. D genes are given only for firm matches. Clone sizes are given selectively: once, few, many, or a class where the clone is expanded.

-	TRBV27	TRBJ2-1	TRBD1	CASSPGTGTYNEQFF	TGTGCCAGCAGTCCAGGGACAGGGACCTACAATGAGCAGTTCTTC
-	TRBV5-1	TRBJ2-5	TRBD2	CASKILSGTSGGGKETQYF	TGCGCCAGCAAGATTCTCAGCGGGACTAGCGGGGGGGGGAAAGAGACCCAGTACTTC
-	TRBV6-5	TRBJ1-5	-	CASSSGRINSNQPQHF	TGTGCCAGCAGTTCCGGACGGATTAATAGCAATCAGCCCCAGCATTTT
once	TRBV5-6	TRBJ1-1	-	CASSLYGTGVIGAFF	TGTGCCAGCAGCCTGTATGGGACTGGCGTGATTGGGGCTTTCTTT
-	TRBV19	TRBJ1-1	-	CASSMRGRLEAFF	TGTGCCAGTAGTATGAGAGGGCGTCTGGAAGCTTTCTTT
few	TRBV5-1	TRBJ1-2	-	CASSLGEVGYGYTF	TGCGCCAGCAGCTTGGGGGAAGTGGGCTATGGCTACACCTTC
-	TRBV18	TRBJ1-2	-	CASRRDPSSYGYTF	TGTGCCAGCCGCCGGGACCCCTCCTCCTACGGCTACACCTTC
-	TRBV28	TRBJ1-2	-	CASSSFPRGYTF	TGTGCCAGCAGTTCGTTCCCTAGGGGCTACACCTTC
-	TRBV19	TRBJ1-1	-	CASCPLPGSYTEAFF	TGTGCCAGTTGTCCATTACCGGGATCCTACACTGAAGCTTTCTTT
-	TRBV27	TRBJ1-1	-	CASSLSVGIEAFF	TGTGCCAGCAGTTTATCGGTCGGCATTGAAGCTTTCTTT
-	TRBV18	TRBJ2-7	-	CASSLQARDYEQYF	TGTGCCAGCTCCCTCCAGGCAAGGGACTACGAGCAGTACTTC
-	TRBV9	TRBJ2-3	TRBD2	CASSVVTGGLAGTQYF	TGTGCCAGCAGCGTAGTCACGGGGGGGTTAGCTGGTACGCAGTATTTT
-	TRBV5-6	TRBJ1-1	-	CASSFSMTEAFF	TGTGCCAGCAGCTTTTCAATGACTGAAGCTTTCTTT
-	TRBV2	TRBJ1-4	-	CASLRLGQPNEKLFF	TGTGCCAGCCTCCGTCTCGGACAGCCTAATGAAAAACTGTTTTTT
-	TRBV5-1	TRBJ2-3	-	CASSLGRGQGTDTQYF	TGCGCCAGCAGCTTGGGGAGGGGGCAAGGCACAGATACGCAGTATTTT
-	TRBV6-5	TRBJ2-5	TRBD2	CASTRGRAQETQYF	TGTGCCAGCACCCGTGGGAGGGCTCAAGAGACCCAGTACTTC
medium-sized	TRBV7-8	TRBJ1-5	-	CASSLGGPDNSNQPQHF	TGTGCCAGCAGCTTAGGTGGGCCAGACAATAGCAATCAGCCCCAGCATTTT
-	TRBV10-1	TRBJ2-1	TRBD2	CASSEWTSGAYNEQFF	TGCGCCAGCAGTGAGTGGACTAGCGGGGCGTACAATGAGCAGTTCTTC
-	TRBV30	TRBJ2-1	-	CAWSTLGGGEQFF	TGTGCCTGGAGCACCTTGGGGGGCGGTGAGCAGTTCTTC
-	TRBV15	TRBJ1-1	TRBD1	CATSPGTGGAGNTEAFF	TGTGCCACCAGTCCTGGGACAGGGGGCGCGGGAAACACTGAAGCTTTCTTT
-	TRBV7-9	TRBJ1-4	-	CASSWSGGPGEKLFF	TGTGCCAGCAGCTGGTCCGGGGGCCCGGGGGAAAAACTGTTTTTT
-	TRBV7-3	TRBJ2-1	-	CASSLTPGGDNNEQFF	TGTGCCAGCAGCTTAACCCCCGGGGGAGACAACAATGAGCAGTTCTTC
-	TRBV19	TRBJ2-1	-	CATRLRGEQFF	TGTGCCACTAGATTAAGGGGTGAGCAGTTCTTC
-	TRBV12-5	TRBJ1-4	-	CASGLGEHGNEKLFF	TGTGCTAGTGGTTTAGGTGAACATGGGAATGAAAAACTGTTTTTT
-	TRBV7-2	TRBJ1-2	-	CASSLYPLNRDGYTF	TGTGCCAGCAGCTTATACCCCTTAAACAGGGACGGCTACACCTTC
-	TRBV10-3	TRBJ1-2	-	CAISDGFGGPTGYTF	TGTGCCATCAGTGATGGGTTCGGCGGTCCCACTGGCTACACCTTC
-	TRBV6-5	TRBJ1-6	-	CASSYGGPGDSPLHF	TGTGCCAGCAGTTACGGCGGCCCCGGAGATTCACCCCTCCACTTT
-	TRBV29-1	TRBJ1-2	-	CSVEDLQGLEYGYTF	TGCAGCGTTGAAGATCTGCAGGGACTAGAATATGGCTACACCTTC
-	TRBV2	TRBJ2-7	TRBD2	CASKGQAGVEQYF	TGTGCCAGCAAGGGTCAGGCGGGGGTCGAGCAGTACTTC
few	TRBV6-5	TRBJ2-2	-	CASSYQGRNTGELFF	TGTGCCAGCAGTTACCAGGGGCGGAACACCGGGGAGCTGTTTTTT
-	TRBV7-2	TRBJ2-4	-	CASSGDRNIQYF	TGTGCCAGCAGCGGCGACAGGAACATTCAGTACTTC
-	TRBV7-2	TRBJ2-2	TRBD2	CASKGRGGSSGELFF	TGTGCCTCGAAGGGACGGGGGGGCTCGTCCGGGGAGCTGTTTTTT
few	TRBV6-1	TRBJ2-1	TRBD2	CASSEFAGDYNEQFF	TGTGCCAGCAGTGAATTTGCGGGGGACTACAATGAGCAGTTCTTC
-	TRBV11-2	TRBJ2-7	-	CASKTPKAGGSYEQYF	TGTGCCAGCAAGACCCCCAAGGCCGGGGGCTCTTACGAGCAGTACTTC
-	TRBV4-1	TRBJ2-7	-	CASSQDSGGVGEQYF	TGCGCCAGCAGCCAAGATTCCGGGGGAGTGGGAGAGCAGTACTTC
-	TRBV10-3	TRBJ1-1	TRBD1	CAIRDRVFMNTEAFF	TGTGCCATCCGGGACAGGGTGTTTATGAACACTGAAGCTTTCTTT
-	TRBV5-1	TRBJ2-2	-	CASRMDSGRTGELFF	TGCGCCAGCAGAATGGACAGCGGCCGGACCGGGGAGCTGTTTTTT
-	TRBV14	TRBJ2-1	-	CASSLVRYNEQFF	TGTGCCAGCAGCCTGGTGCGGTACAATGAGCAGTTCTTC
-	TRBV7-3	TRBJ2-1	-	CASSLTAGEQFF	TGTGCCAGCAGCTTAACAGCGGGCGAGCAGTTCTTC
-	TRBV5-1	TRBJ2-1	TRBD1	CASSSAARDRDYNEQFF	TGCGCCAGCAGCTCTGCCGCGAGGGACAGGGACTACAATGAGCAGTTCTTC
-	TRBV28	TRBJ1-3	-	CASSLSGSTLTGNTIYF	TGTGCCAGCAGTTTATCGGGGTCCACTCTTACTGGAAACACCATATATTTT
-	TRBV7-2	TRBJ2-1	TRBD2	CASSFNRGGAGGEQFF	TGTGCCAGCAGCTTTAACCGGGGGGGGGCTGGTGGTGAGCAGTTCTTC
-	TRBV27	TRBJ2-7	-	CASSLGNEQYF	TGTGCCAGCAGTTTGGGGAACGAGCAGTACTTC
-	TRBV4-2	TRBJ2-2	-	CASSRLVGETALAGELFF	TGTGCCAGCAGCCGCCTAGTGGGAGAGACAGCTCTGGCCGGGGAGCTGTTTTTT
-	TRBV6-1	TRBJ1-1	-	CASSESISTEAFF	TGTGCCAGCAGTGAAAGTATCTCTACTGAAGCTTTCTTT
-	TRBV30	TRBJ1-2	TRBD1	CAWYRQGSSYTF	TGTGCCTGGTATAGACAGGGGTCGAGCTACACCTTC
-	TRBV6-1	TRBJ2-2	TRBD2	CASTLRLAGTGELFF	TGTGCCAGCACCCTTAGACTAGCGGGGACCGGGGAGCTGTTTTTT
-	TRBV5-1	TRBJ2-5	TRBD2	CASSSAGGQGETQYF	TGCGCCAGCAGCTCGGCGGGGGGGCAGGGAGAGACCCAGTACTTC
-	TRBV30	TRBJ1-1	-	CAWSPGPGAEAFF	TGTGCCTGGAGTCCCGGCCCGGGGGCTGAAGCTTTCTTT
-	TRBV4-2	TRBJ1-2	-	CASSQAGAADGYTF	TGTGCCAGCAGCCAAGCCGGGGCCGCTGATGGCTACACCTTC
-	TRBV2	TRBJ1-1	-	CASSFSGSLNTEAFF	TGTGCCAGCAGTTTTTCGGGATCCTTGAACACTGAAGCTTTCTTT
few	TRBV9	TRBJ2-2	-	CASSVGVADLGGELFF	TGTGCCAGCAGCGTAGGGGTAGCGGACCTCGGGGGGGAGCTGTTTTTT